This TCR beta chain stems from a study of control samples from healthy donors and cancer patients. TCRdb's table, derived via immunoSEQ multiplex PCR, lists solely in-frame clones and lacks some. The profile shows some 120,000 clones, about nine tenths of them singletons. This receptor was taken from a middle-aged man in good health. The sequenced sample was blood.

CDR3 DNA: TGTGCCAGCAGTGAAGGTTCAGGGGCCTATGGCTACACCTTC. Encoded protein: CASSEGSGAYGYTF. The chain uses TRBV2 and TRBJ1-2, with D possibly TRBD1 on 6 matching bases. CDR3 length: 14 amino acids. Germline CDR1 reads SNHLY; CDR2 reads FYNNEI. The V end was cut by 1 base, the J end by 4 bases, with 10 bases between.